These 16 T cell receptor beta chains were sequenced from one sample in a study of CD8 T cells in ankylosing spondylitis. TCRdb reanalysed the 5' RACE reads using MiXCR and keeps one entry per CDR3 protein. Among around 250,000 distinct CDR3 sequences listed, roughly 32% were seen once. Specimen: blood, either unsorted or a sorted T cell fraction (not recorded which). The receptors were sampled from a male donor with ankylosing spondylitis or in good health (not recorded which).

This clonotype has at least ten counts. CDR3 protein: CSARPSSAEKLAKNIQYF. CDR3 nucleotides: TGCAGTGCTAGACCTTCGAGTGCCGAGAAGTTAGCCAAAAACATTCAGTACTTC. The chain couples TRBV20-1 to TRBJ2-4; unclear D gene. The CDR3 sequence is 18 residues long. V shed 2 bases and J shed 0 bases, with 20 bases lying between them. Per germline, CDR1 DFQATT and CDR2 SNEGSKA (reference sequence).

This clonotype was seen only a few times. V usage is TRBV9 and J usage is TRBJ2-1; unclear D gene. This CDR3 is built from 16 residues. Trimming pared 0 bases from V and 0 bases from J, leaving 10 bases between. CDR1 and CDR2 (germline): SGDLS, YYNGEE. CDR3 in amino acids: CASSVEPGHSYNEQFF. The CDR3, as DNA: TGTGCCAGCAGCGTAGAACCTGGTCACTCCTACAATGAGCAGTTCTTC.

The rearrangement links TRBV12-3 or TRBV12-4 to TRBJ1-3; D gene ambiguous. V lost 3 bases to trimming and J lost 0 bases, with 6 bases between them. The length of the CDR3 is 14 residues. CDR3 in DNA: TGTGCCAGCAGTTTTCAGAGCTCTGGAAACACCATATATTTT. Protein: CASSFQSSGNTIYF.

This chain joins TRBV7-2 and TRBJ1-1; D uncertain. Trimming removed 5 bases from V and 0 bases from J, with 7 bases in between. The germline gives CDR1 SGHTA, CDR2 FQGNSA. The CDR3 consists of 13 residues. The CDR3 nucleotides read TGTGCCAGCAGCAGCTATTTGAACACTGAAGCTTTCTTT. This translates into CASSSYLNTEAFF. The complete variable domain, with remaining parts taken from reference TRBV7-2 and TRBJ1-1, reads GAGVSQSPSNKVTEKGKDVELRCDPISGHTALYWYRQSLGQGLEFLIYFQGNSAPDKSGLPSDRFSAERTGGSVSTLTIQRTQQEDSAVYLCASSSYLNTEAFFGQGTRLTVV.

The rearrangement joins TRBV20-1 to TRBJ2-3; a weak D match, TRBD2 (5 bases). Germline values: CDR1 DFQATT, CDR2 SNEGSKA (reference sequence). This CDR3 region has 11 residues. With 5 bases removed from V and 13 bases from J, the gap between germline ends came to 16 bases. CDR3 amino acids: CSASPGPREYF. CDR3 sequence (DNA): TGCAGTGCTTCACCCGGGCCGCGGGAGTATTTT.

This clonotype was picked up a small number of times. The chain links TRBV7-8 to TRBJ2-1; tentatively, D is TRBD2 (6 bases). This CDR3 is built from 15 residues. CDR1 SGHVS and CDR2 FQNEAQ come from the germline V gene. Trimming shortened V by 1 base and J by 4 bases, and 11 bases separated the two germline ends. This chain's CDR3 is CASSLGTNSYNEQFF. Here the CDR3 DNA reads TGTGCCAGCAGCTTAGGGACTAACTCATACAATGAGCAGTTCTTC. The whole variable domain, filled in from reference TRBV7-8 and TRBJ2-1, reads GAGVSQSPRYKVAKRGQDVALRCDPISGHVSLFWYQQALGQGPEFLTYFQNEAQLDKSGLPSDRFFAERPEGSVSTLKIQRTQQEDSAVYLCASSLGTNSYNEQFFGPGTRLTVL.

As concerns this clonotype: Its ends do not fully match the called genes, so a read error is possible. This chain joins TRBV5-4 and TRBJ1-1; D is possibly TRBD1 (6 bases). CDR3 size: 13 residues. Germline lookup yields CDR1 SGHNT and CDR2 YYREEE (reference sequence). The CDR3 protein is CASSLTGYTEDFF. The CDR3 nucleotides read TGTGCCAGCAGCTTGACAGGGTACACTGAAGATTTCTTT.

This clonotype was picked up a small number of times. This chain uses TRBV10-2 with TRBJ1-5, with TRBD1 matching over 7 bases. This CDR3 is built from 12 residues. With V trimmed by 4 bases and J by 8 bases, 2 bases remained unmatched. Germline CDR1 reads WSHSY; CDR2 reads SAAADI. The CDR3 region has the DNA TGCGCCAGCAGTGGACAGGGTGAGCCCCAGCATTTT. Translating gives CASSGQGEPQHF.

This clonotype was observed a handful of times. The J gene is TRBJ2-3, the V gene TRBV28; D gene ambiguous. This CDR3 is 12 amino acids long. Germline V lookup: CDR1 MDHEN, CDR2 SYDVKM. With 8 bases removed from V and 2 bases from J, the gap between germline ends came to 8 bases. The CDR3 reads CASLGITDTQYF. Here the CDR3 DNA reads TGTGCCAGCCTGGGGATCACAGATACGCAGTATTTT.

This clonotype showed up just a few times. The V call is TRBV25-1, the J call TRBJ1-2, with D tentatively TRBD1 (5 bases). Per germline, CDR1 MGHDK and CDR2 SYGVNS. The CDR3 extends over 13 amino acids. The germline V and J ends were trimmed by 4 bases and 8 bases, with 14 bases remaining between them. The CDR3: CASSAPGLYGYTF. In DNA, the CDR3 is TGTGCCAGCAGTGCCCCGGGACTCTACGGCTACACCTTC.

This chain links TRBV28 with TRBJ2-5, with unresolved D. This CDR3 has 14 amino acids. Germline assignment: CDR1 MDHEN and CDR2 SYDVKM. V was pared by 5 bases and J by 6 bases, with 16 bases between. CDR3 nucleotide sequence: TGTGCCAGCAGTCTGAAGGTAGCCAGCCAGACCCAGTACTTC. This encodes CASSLKVASQTQYF.

In its sample, this clonotype was seen a few times. The chain uses TRBV6-1 and TRBJ2-1; 11 bases fit TRBD2. The trim removed 6 bases at V and 9 bases at J, leaving 10 bases unmatched. CDR3 size: 15 residues. CDR1 and CDR2 from the germline V gene are MNHNS and SASEGT. CDR3 DNA sequence: TGTGCCAGCAGACTAAGACTAGCGGGGTTGGGTGAGCAGTTCTTC. This codes for CASRLRLAGLGEQFF.

About this clonotype itself: No DNA is shown, since the ends of the CDR3 on it are uncertain; the CDR3 is the one TCRdb lists. The chain uses TRBV21-1 and TRBJ2-6; the tabulated D call, TRBD1, remains unverified against the DNA. TRBV21-1 has pseudogene status. The CDR3 region is 16 residues in length, termini included. The CDR3 spells CAIMELWAVGANVLTF.

The chain links TRBV20-1 to TRBJ2-3; D uncertain. The CDR3 spans 12 residues. The germline V gene has CDR1 DFQATT and CDR2 SNEGSKA (reference sequence). Trimming took off 3 bases at V and 6 bases at J, with 10 bases between the two ends. The CDR3 nucleotides are TGCAGTGCTAGCGTTCTGTCGGATACGCAGTATTTT. Protein product: CSASVLSDTQYF.

The chain carries TRBV5-1 and TRBJ2-3; 9 bases are shared with TRBD2. Germline V CDR1 and CDR2: SGHRS, YFSETQ. CDR3 length: 15 amino acids. The J segment lost 0 bases and the V segment lost 5 bases, leaving 4 bases of the junction unmatched. The CDR3 bases are TGCGCCAGCAGGAGCGGGGGGCCTAGCACAGATACGCAGTATTTT. Its protein product is CASRSGGPSTDTQYF.

This clonotype occurred a few times. This sequence joins TRBV4-1 and TRBJ1-2; tentatively, D is TRBD1 (6 bases). This CDR3 is 17 amino acids long. In germline, CDR1 is MGHRA, CDR2 YSYEKL. The V and J ends lost 3 bases and 3 bases respectively, with 20 bases between them. CDR3 amino acids: CASSHLFPEGGDYGYTF. The CDR3 DNA reads TGCGCCAGCAGCCACCTATTCCCGGAGGGGGGCGACTATGGCTACACCTTC.